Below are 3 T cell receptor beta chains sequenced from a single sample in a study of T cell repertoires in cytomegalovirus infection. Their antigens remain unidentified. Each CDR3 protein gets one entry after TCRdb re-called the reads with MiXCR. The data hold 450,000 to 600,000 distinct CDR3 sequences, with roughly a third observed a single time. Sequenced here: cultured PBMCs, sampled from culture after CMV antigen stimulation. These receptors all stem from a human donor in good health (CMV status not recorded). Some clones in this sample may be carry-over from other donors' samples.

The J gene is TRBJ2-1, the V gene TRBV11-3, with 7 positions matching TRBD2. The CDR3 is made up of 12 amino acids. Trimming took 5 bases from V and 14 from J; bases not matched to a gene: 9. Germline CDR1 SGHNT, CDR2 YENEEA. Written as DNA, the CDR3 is TGTGCCAGCAGCGCGGGGACTACTTTCGAGTTCTTC. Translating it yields CASSAGTTFEFF.

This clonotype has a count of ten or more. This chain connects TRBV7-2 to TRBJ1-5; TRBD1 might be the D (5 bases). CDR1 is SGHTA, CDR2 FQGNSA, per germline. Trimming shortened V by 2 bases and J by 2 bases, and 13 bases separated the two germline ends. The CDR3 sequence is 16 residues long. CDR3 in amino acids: CASSLIGGRGNQPQHF. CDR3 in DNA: TGTGCCAGCAGCTTAATCGGGGGGAGGGGCAATCAGCCCCAGCATTTT. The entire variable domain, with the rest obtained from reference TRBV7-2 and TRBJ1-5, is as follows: GAGVSQSPSNKVTEKGKDVELRCDPISGHTALYWYRQSLGQGLEFLIYFQGNSAPDKSGLPSDRFSAERTGGSVSTLTIQRTQQEDSAVYLCASSLIGGRGNQPQHFGDGTRLSIL.

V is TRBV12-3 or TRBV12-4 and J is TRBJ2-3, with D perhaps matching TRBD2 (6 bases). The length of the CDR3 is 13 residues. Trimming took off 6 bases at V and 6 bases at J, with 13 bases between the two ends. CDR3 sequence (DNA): TGTGCCAGCAGATCTGCCGCGGGGGATACGCAGTATTTT. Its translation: CASRSAAGDTQYF.